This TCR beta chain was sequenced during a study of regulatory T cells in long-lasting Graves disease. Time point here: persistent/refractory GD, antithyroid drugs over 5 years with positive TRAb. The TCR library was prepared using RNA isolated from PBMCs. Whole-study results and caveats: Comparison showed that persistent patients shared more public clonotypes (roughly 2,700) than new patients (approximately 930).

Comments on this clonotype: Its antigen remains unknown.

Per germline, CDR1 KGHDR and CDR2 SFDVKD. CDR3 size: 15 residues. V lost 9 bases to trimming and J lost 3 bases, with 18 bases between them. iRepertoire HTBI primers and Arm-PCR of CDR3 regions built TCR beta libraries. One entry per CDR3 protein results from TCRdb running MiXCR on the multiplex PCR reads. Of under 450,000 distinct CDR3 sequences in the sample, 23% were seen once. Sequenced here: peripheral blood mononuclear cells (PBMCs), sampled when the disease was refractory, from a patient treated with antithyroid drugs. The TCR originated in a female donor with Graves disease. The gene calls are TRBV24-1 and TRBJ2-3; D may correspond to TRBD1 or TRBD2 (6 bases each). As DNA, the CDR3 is TGTGCCACCTCACCCCGTGGGGGGCCGACAGATACGCAGTATTTT. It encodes CATSPRGGPTDTQYF.